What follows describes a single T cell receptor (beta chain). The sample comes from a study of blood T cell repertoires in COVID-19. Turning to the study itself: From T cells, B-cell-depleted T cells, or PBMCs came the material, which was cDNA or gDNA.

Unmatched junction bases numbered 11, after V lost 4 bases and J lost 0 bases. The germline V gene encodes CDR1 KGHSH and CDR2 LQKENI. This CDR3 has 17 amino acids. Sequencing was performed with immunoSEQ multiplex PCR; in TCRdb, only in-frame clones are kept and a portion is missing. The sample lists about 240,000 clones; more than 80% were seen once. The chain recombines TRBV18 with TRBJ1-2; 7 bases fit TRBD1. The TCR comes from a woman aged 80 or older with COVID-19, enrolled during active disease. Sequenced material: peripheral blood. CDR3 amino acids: CASSLTETGPANYGYTF. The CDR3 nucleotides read TGTGCCAGCTCACTCACCGAGACAGGGCCGGCTAACTATGGCTACACCTTC. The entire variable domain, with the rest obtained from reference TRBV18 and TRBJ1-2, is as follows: NAGVMQNPRHLVRRRGQEARLRCSPMKGHSHVYWYRQLPEEGLKFMVYLQKENIIDESGMPKERFSAEFPKEGPSILRIQQVVRGDSAAYFCASSLTETGPANYGYTFGSGTRLTVV.